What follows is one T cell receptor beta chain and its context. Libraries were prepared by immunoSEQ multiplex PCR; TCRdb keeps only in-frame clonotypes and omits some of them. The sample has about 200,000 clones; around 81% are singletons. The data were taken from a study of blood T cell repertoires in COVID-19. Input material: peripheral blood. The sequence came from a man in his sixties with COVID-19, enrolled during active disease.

The CDR3 here is CASSRQGDNQPQHF. The CDR3 DNA sequence: TGTGCCAGCAGCCGACAGGGTGACAATCAGCCCCAGCATTTT. The chain links TRBV5-4 to TRBJ1-5; 7 bases match TRBD1. CDR1 and CDR2 (germline): SGHNT, YYREEE (reference sequence). V shed 4 bases and J 3 bases; nucleotides not matched to a gene: 4. The CDR3 is 14 amino acids.